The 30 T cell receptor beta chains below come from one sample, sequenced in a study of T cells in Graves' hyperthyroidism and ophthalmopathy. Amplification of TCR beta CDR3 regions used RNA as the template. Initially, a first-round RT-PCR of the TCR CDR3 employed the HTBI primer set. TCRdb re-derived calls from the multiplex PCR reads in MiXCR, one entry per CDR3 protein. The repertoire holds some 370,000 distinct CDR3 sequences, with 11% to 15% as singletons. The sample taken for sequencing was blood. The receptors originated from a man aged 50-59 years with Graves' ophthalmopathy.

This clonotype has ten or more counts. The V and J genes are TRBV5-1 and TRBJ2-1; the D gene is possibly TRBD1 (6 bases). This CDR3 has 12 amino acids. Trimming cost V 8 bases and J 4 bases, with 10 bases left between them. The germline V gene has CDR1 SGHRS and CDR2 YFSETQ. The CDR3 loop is CARGQRYNEQFF. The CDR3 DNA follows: TGCGCCAGGGGACAACGATACAATGAGCAGTTCTTC. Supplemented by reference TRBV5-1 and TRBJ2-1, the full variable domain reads KAGVTQTPRYLIKTRGQQVTLSCSPISGHRSVSWYQQTPGQGLQFLFEYFSETQRNKGNFPGRFSGRQFSNSRSEMNVSTLELGDSALYLCARGQRYNEQFFGPGTRLTVL.

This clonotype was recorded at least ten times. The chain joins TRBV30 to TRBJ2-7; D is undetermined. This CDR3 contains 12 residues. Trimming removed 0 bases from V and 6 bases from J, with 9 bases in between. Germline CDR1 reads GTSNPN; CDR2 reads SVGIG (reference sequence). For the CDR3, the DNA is TGTGCCTGGAGTGTATCAGCGTTCGAGCAGTACTTC. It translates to CAWSVSAFEQYF.

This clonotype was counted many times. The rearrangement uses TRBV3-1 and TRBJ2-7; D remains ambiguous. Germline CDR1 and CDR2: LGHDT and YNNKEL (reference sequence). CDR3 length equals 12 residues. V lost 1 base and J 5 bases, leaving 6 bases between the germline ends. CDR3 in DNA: TGTGCCAGCAGCCAAGTCGGCCACGAGCAGTACTTC. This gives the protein CASSQVGHEQYF.

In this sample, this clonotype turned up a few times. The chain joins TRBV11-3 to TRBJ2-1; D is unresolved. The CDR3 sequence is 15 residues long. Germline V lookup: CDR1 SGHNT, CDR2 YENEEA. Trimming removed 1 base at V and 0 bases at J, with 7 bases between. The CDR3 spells CASSLVVSSYNEQFF. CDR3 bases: TGTGCCAGCAGCTTAGTAGTGAGCTCCTACAATGAGCAGTTCTTC.

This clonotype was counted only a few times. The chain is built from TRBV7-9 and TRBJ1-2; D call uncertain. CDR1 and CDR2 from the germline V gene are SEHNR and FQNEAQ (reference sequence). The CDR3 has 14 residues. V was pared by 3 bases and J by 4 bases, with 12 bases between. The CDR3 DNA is TGTGCCAGCAGCTTGACGGACCCGTCCTATGGCTACACCTTC. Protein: CASSLTDPSYGYTF.

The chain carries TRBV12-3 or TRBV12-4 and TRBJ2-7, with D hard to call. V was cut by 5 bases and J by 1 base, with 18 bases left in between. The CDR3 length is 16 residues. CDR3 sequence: CASSPGPPRSSYEQYF. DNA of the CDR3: TGTGCCAGCAGTCCGGGCCCCCCACGGTCTTCCTACGAGCAGTACTTC.

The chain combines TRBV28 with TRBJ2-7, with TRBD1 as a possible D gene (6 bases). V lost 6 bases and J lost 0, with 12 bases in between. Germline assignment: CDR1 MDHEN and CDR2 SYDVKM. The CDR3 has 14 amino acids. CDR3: CASRTTGHSYEQYF. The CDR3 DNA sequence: TGTGCCAGCAGAACCACGGGACACTCCTACGAGCAGTACTTC. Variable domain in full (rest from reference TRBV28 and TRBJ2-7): DVKVTQSSRYLVKRTGEKVFLECVQDMDHENMFWYRQDPGLGLRLIYFSYDVKMKEKGDIPEGYSVSREKKERFSLILESASTNQTSMYLCASRTTGHSYEQYFGPGTRLTVT.

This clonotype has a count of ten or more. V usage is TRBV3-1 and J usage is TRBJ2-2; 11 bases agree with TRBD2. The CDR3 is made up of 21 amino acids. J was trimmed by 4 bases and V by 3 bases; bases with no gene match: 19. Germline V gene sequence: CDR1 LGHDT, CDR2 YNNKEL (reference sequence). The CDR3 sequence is CASSHPHPTSGEPISTGELFF. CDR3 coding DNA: TGTGCCAGCAGCCACCCCCATCCGACTAGCGGGGAACCGATTAGCACCGGGGAGCTGTTTTTT.

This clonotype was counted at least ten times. The CDR3 reads CAWSVQGWEETQYF. The CDR3 DNA sequence: TGTGCCTGGAGTGTACAGGGGTGGGAAGAGACCCAGTACTTC. The chain employs TRBV30 and TRBJ2-5, with 7 bases identical to TRBD1. This CDR3 region has 14 residues. V lost 0 bases to trimming and J lost 3 bases; unmatched junction nucleotides: 4. CDR1 is GTSNPN and CDR2 is SVGIG in the germline V gene (reference sequence).

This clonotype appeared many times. The CDR3 region has the DNA TGTGCCAGCAGCCAAACAGACAGGGCCACTGAAGCTTTCTTT. Protein sequence: CASSQTDRATEAFF. The genes are TRBV3-1 and TRBJ1-1, with 7 positions matching TRBD1. This CDR3 is built from 14 residues. Germline-derived CDR1 and CDR2 are LGHDT and YNNKEL (reference sequence). The junction had 4 bases not matched to a gene; V was cut back by 2 bases and J by 4 bases. Using reference TRBV3-1 and TRBJ1-1 for the parts outside the CDR3, the full variable domain is DTAVSQTPKYLVTQMGNDKSIKCEQNLGHDTMYWYKQDSKKFLKIMFSYNNKELIINETVPNRFSPKSPDKAHLNLHINSLELGDSAVYFCASSQTDRATEAFFGQGTRLTVV.

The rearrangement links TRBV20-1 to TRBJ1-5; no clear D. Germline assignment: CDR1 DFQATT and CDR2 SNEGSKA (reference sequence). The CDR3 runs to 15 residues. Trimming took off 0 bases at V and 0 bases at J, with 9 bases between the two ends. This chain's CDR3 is CSARDPGFSNQPQHF. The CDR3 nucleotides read TGCAGTGCTAGAGACCCGGGGTTTAGCAATCAGCCCCAGCATTTT.

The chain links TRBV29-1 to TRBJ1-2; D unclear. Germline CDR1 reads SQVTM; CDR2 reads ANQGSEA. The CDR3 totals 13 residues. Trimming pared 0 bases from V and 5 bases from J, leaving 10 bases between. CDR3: CSVEDHPGYGYTF. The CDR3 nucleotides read TGCAGCGTTGAAGATCATCCCGGGTATGGCTACACCTTC.

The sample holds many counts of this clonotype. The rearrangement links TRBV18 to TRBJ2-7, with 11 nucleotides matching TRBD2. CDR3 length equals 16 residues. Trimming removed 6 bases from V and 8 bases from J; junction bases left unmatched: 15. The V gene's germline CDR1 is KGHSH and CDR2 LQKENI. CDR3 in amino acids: CASSHTSGSDEGQQYF. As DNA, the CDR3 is TGTGCCAGCTCCCATACTAGCGGGAGTGATGAGGGGCAGCAGTACTTC.

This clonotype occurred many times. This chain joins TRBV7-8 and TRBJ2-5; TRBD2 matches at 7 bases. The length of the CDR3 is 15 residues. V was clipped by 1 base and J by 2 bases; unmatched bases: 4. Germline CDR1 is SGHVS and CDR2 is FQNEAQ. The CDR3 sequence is CASSLGSGRQETQYF. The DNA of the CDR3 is TGTGCCAGCAGCTTAGGATCCGGGAGGCAAGAGACCCAGTACTTC.

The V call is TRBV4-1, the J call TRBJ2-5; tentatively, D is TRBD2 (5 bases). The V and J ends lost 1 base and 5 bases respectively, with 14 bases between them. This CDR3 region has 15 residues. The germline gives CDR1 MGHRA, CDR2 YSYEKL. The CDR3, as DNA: TGCGCCAGCAGCCAAGCTGGCTTGGGCGGGGAGACCCAGTACTTC. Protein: CASSQAGLGGETQYF.

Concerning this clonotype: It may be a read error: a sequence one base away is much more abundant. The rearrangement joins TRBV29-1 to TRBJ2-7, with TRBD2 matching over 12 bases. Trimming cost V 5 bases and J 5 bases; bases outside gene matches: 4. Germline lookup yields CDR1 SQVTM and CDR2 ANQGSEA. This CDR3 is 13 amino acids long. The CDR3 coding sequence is TGCAGCGTTAAGACTAGCGGGAGCCACGAGCAGTACTTC. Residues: CSVKTSGSHEQYF.

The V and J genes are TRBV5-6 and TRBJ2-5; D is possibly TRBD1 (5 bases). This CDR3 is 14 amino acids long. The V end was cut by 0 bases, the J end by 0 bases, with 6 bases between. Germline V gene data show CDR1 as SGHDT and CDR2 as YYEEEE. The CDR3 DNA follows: TGTGCCAGCAGCTTGGACAGGTACCAAGAGACCCAGTACTTC. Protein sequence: CASSLDRYQETQYF.

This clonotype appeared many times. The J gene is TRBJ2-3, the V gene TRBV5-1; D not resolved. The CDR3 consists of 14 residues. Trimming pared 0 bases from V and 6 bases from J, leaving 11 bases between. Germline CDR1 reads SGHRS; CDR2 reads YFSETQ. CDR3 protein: CASSLATEGDTQYF. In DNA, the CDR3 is TGCGCCAGCAGCTTGGCAACTGAAGGGGATACGCAGTATTTT.

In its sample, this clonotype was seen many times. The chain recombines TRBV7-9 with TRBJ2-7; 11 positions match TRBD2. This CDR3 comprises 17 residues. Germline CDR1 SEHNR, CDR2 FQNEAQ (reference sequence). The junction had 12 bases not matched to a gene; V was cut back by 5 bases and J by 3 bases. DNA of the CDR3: TGTGCCAGCAGCCATAGCCCTGGCACTAGCGGGAGCTACGAGCAGTACTTC. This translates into CASSHSPGTSGSYEQYF. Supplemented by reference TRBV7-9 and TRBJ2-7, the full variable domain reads DTGVSQNPRHKITKRGQNVTFRCDPISEHNRLYWYRQTLGQGPEFLTYFQNEAQLEKSRLLSDRFSAERPKGSFSTLEIQRTEQGDSAMYLCASSHSPGTSGSYEQYFGPGTRLTVT.

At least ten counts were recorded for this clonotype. CDR3 residues: CASSDNRQGLAEAFF. Here the CDR3 DNA reads TGTGCCAGCTCAGACAACCGACAGGGTTTAGCTGAAGCTTTCTTT. V is TRBV18 and J is TRBJ1-1; 7 bases align to TRBD1. Trimming removed 5 bases from V and 6 bases from J; junction bases left unmatched: 12. This CDR3 is built from 15 residues. The germline V gene encodes CDR1 KGHSH and CDR2 LQKENI.

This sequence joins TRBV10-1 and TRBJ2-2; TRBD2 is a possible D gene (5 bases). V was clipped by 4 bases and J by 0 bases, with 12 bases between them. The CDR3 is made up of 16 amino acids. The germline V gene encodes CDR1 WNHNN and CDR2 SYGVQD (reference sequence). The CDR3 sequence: CASSGRRNANTGELFF. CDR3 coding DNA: TGCGCCAGCAGTGGTCGGAGGAACGCGAACACCGGGGAGCTGTTTTTT.

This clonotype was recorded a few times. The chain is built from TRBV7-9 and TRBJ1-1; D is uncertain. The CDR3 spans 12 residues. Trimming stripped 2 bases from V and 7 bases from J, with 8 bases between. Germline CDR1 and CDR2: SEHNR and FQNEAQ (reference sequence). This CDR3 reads CASSLMVGEAFF. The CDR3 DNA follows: TGTGCCAGCAGCTTAATGGTCGGTGAAGCTTTCTTT.

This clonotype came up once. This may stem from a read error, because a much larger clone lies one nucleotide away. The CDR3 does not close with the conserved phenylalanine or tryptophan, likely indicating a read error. The CDR3 DNA follows: TGTGCCAGCAGCCCCCGACAGGGACCCAACACTGAAGCTTTCCTT. Translation: CASSPRQGPNTEAFL. The chain has TRBV7-9 and TRBJ1-1, with 7 nucleotides matching TRBD1. Germline V lookup: CDR1 SEHNR, CDR2 FQNEAQ (reference sequence). With V trimmed by 5 bases and J by 2 bases, 8 bases remained unmatched. The CDR3 extends over 15 amino acids.

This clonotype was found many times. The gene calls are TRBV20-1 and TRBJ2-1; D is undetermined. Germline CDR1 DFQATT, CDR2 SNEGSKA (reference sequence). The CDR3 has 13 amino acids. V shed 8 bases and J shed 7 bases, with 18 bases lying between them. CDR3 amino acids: CSTTMGSRNEQFF. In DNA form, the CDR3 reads TGCAGTACCACTATGGGGTCGAGAAATGAGCAGTTCTTC.

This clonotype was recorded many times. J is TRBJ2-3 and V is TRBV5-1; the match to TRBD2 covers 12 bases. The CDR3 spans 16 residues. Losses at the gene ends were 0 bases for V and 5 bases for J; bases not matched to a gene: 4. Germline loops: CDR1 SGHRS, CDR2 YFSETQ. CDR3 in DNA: TGCGCCAGCAGCTTGGGACTAGCGGGAGTTCAAGATACGCAGTATTTT. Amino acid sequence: CASSLGLAGVQDTQYF.

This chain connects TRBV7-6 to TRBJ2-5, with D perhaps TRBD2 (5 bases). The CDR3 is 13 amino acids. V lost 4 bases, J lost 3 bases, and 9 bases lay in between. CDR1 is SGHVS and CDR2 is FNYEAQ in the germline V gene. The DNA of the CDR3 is TGTGCCAGCAGCTGGGAGTATGAAGAGACCCAGTACTTC. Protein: CASSWEYEETQYF. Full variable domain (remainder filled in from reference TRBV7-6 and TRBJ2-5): GAGVSQSPRYKVTKRGQDVALRCDPISGHVSLYWYRQALGQGPEFLTYFNYEAQQDKSGLPNDRFSAERPEGSISTLTIQRTEQRDSAMYRCASSWEYEETQYFGPGTRLLVL.

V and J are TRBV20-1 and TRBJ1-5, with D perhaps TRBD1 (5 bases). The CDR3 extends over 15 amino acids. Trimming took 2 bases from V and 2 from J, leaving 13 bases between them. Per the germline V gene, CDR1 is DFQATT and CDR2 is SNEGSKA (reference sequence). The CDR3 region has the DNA TGCAGTGCTAGATCTTTCGGGGGGGGCAATCAGCCCCAGCATTTT. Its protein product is CSARSFGGGNQPQHF.

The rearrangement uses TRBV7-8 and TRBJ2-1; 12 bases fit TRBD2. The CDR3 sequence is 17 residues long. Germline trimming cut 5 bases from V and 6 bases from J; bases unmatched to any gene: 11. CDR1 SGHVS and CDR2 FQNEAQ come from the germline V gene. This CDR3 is CASSLSGPGLAGNEQFF. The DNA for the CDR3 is TGTGCCAGCAGCCTAAGTGGACCGGGACTAGCGGGCAATGAGCAGTTCTTC. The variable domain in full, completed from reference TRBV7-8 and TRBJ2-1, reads GAGVSQSPRYKVAKRGQDVALRCDPISGHVSLFWYQQALGQGPEFLTYFQNEAQLDKSGLPSDRFFAERPEGSVSTLKIQRTQQEDSAVYLCASSLSGPGLAGNEQFFGPGTRLTVL.

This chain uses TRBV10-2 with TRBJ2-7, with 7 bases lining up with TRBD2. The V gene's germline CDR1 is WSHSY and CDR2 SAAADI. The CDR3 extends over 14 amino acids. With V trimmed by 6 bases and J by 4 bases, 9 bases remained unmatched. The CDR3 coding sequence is TGCGCCAGCAGGTCAGCGGGGCTATATTACGAGCAGTACTTC. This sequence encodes CASRSAGLYYEQYF.

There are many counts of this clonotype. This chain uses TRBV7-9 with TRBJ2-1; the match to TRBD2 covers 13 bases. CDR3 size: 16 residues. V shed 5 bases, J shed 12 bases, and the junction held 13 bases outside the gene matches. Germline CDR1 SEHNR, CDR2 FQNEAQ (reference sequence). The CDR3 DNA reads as TGTGCCAGCAGCCAAACCCCGGGACTAGCGGGACGTAGGCAGTTCTTC. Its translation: CASSQTPGLAGRRQFF.